The rows below give T cell receptor beta chains drawn from one sample of a study of immune evolution from preneoplasia to lung adenocarcinoma. Sequenced by immunoSEQ multiplex PCR; TCRdb stores in-frame clones only, minus some. This table has roughly 6,000 clones, 60% to 80% appearing once. Sequenced material: FFPE minimally invasive lung adenocarcinoma tissue. These receptors originate from a person aged 55-79 years with lung adenocarcinoma. The CDR3 runs from the conserved cysteine through the conserved F or W. Fields, in order: V gene, clone size, D gene, J gene, CDR3 DNA, CDR3 protein. The D gene is left open where the match is weak. Only some rows state a clone size, as once, few, many or a class for expanded clones.

>TRBV28|NA|NA|TRBJ1-2
TGTGCCAGCAGTTTATGGGGGAAGGGTCCCTATGGCTACACCTTC
CASSLWGKGPYGYTF
>TRBV28|NA|NA|TRBJ2-7
TGTGCCAGCAGTTTTGGGGTGGAGCAGTACTTC
CASSFGVEQYF
>TRBV7-8|NA|NA|TRBJ1-1
TGTGCCAGCAGCCGTTCCGGGACAGAAGCTTTCTTT
CASSRSGTEAFF
>TRBV28|NA|NA|TRBJ1-4
TGTGCCAGCAGCCAGGGTTTAACTAATGAAAAACTGTTTTTT
CASSQGLTNEKLFF
>TRBV30|few|TRBD1|TRBJ1-3
TGTGCCTGGGACAGGGGGTTTTTAAGAGGAAACACCATATATTTT
CAWDRGFLRGNTIYF
>TRBV7-8|NA|NA|TRBJ2-7
TGTGCCAGCAGCTTTAACAGAAACTACGAGCAGTACTTC
CASSFNRNYEQYF
>TRBV7-3|NA|NA|TRBJ1-2
TGTGCCAGCAGCTTAGATCCAGGAAGGGCTTGCACCTTC
CASSLDPGRACTF
>TRBV18|NA|TRBD2|TRBJ2-7
TGTGCCAGCTCACCTTTTGGAGCGGGGGTCCACTCCTACGAGCAGTACTTC
CASSPFGAGVHSYEQYF
>TRBV7-9|once|TRBD1|TRBJ2-7
TGTGCCAGCAGCCCCACAGGGGCACTCTCCTACGAGCAGTACTTC
CASSPTGALSYEQYF
>TRBV10-3|NA|TRBD2|TRBJ2-1
TGTGCCCCTCAGGCCGGGGGGGCGTCCTACAATGAGCAGTTCTTC
CAPQAGGASYNEQFF
>TRBV10-3|NA|TRBD1|TRBJ1-2
TGTGCCATCAGTGGGACTGGACAGGGGGGGGGCTACACCTTC
CAISGTGQGGGYTF
>TRBV9|NA|NA|TRBJ2-5
TGTGCCAGCAGCGTCCAAGATAGGGAGACCCAGTACTTC
CASSVQDRETQYF
>TRBV7-3|NA|NA|TRBJ2-1
TGTGCCAGCAGCCAAACCAGGGCGAGCTCCTACAATGAGCAGTTCTTC
CASSQTRASSYNEQFF
>TRBV9|NA|TRBD1|TRBJ2-2
TGTGCCAGCACCCGGGACAGGGGGGTCACCGGGGAGCTGTTTTTT
CASTRDRGVTGELFF
>TRBV7-2|NA|TRBD2|TRBJ2-2
TGTGCCAGCAGCTGGACTAGCGGGGGGGCCGGGGAGCTGTTTTTT
CASSWTSGGAGELFF
>TRBV6-1|NA|NA|TRBJ1-1
TGTGCCAGCAGTGAAGGCCCAGGGGCCCCTCTTGAAGCTTTCTTT
CASSEGPGAPLEAFF
>TRBV11-1|NA|NA|TRBJ2-5
TGTGCCAGCAGCTTGGGCCTAGTCAATGGAGAGACCCAGTACTTC
CASSLGLVNGETQYF
>TRBV19|NA|NA|TRBJ2-3
TGTGCCAGTAGTATCAGCTGGAGCACAGATACGCAGTATTTT
CASSISWSTDTQYF
>TRBV6-4|NA|TRBD2|TRBJ2-1
TGTGCCAGCAGTGACGGGACTAGCAATGAGCAGTTCTTC
CASSDGTSNEQFF
>TRBV2|few|TRBD1|TRBJ2-7
TGTGCCAGCAGTGCAGACAGGGTAGCCTACGAGCAGTACTTC
CASSADRVAYEQYF
>TRBV10-3|NA|TRBD2|TRBJ2-1
TGTGCCATCGAAGGGACTAGCGGGAGAAATGAGCAGTTCTTC
CAIEGTSGRNEQFF
>TRBV11-2|NA|NA|TRBJ2-3
TGTGCCAGCAGCTTCAGGGGAGATACGCAGTATTTT
CASSFRGDTQYF
>TRBV25-1|NA|NA|TRBJ2-5
TGTGCCAGCAAAGCCTCATCCGGGGACCAAGAGACCCAGTACTTC
CASKASSGDQETQYF
>TRBV5-1|NA|NA|TRBJ2-2
TGCGCCAGCAGCTTGCTGACAGCTTCTACCGGGGAGCTGTTTTTT
CASSLLTASTGELFF
>TRBV28|NA|NA|TRBJ1-5
TGTGCCAGCAGTTCCCACAGGGAATCCAATCAGCCCCAGCATTTT
CASSSHRESNQPQHF
>TRBV4-1|NA|TRBD1|TRBJ1-5
TGCGCCAGCAGCTCCCGGACAGGGTCGAATCAGCCCCAGCATTTT
CASSSRTGSNQPQHF
>TRBV18|few|NA|TRBJ1-5
TGTGCCAGCTCACCAATGTCGGGGGATCAGCCCCAGCATTTT
CASSPMSGDQPQHF
>TRBV6-6|once|NA|TRBJ1-3
TGTGCCAGCAGTTACGACAGCTTTGGAAACACCATATATTTT
CASSYDSFGNTIYF
>TRBV15|NA|NA|TRBJ1-1
TGTGCCACCAGCAGAGATCAGGGTTCCGTCACGTCTCGTAACACTGAAGCTTTCTTT
CATSRDQGSVTSRNTEAFF
>TRBV7-2|NA|NA|TRBJ2-7
TGTGCCAGCAGCTCGACCGCTGACAGGTACGAGCAGTACTTC
CASSSTADRYEQYF
>TRBV11-2|NA|NA|TRBJ1-2
TGTGCCAGCAGCCCATCCCGGAGCGGCGGCTACACCTTC
CASSPSRSGGYTF
>TRBV19|NA|TRBD2|TRBJ2-1
TGTGCCAGTAGTATACTAGCGGGATGGTACAATGAGCAGTTCTTC
CASSILAGWYNEQFF
>TRBV5-4|NA|TRBD1|TRBJ2-1
TGTGCCAGCAGCTCTTCCGGGACAGGGGGCCTTATTGAGCAGTTCTTC
CASSSSGTGGLIEQFF
>TRBV29-1|NA|NA|TRBJ1-1
TGCAGCGCAGGAAAACAGGGACAGAACACTGAAGCTTTCTTT
CSAGKQGQNTEAFF
>TRBV30|NA|NA|TRBJ1-3
TGTGCCTGGAGTGTAAGCGAAAACACCATATATTTT
CAWSVSENTIYF
>TRBV6-6|NA|NA|TRBJ1-1
TGTGCCAGCAGTAACAGACTAACACTCGAGCCTGAAGCTTTCTTT
CASSNRLTLEPEAFF
>TRBV7-8|NA|NA|TRBJ2-3
TGTGCCAGCAGCGGGACTCCGGGACTCCCAACCCATACGCAGTATTTT
CASSGTPGLPTHTQYF
>TRBV30|NA|TRBD2|TRBJ2-5
TGTGCCTGGAGTAAAGCGGGAGTGGCAGAGACCCAGTACTTC
CAWSKAGVAETQYF
>TRBV7-2|NA|NA|TRBJ2-1
TGTGCCAGCAGCTTGGGACTCATTGGGGGGAATGAGCAGTTCTTC
CASSLGLIGGNEQFF
>TRBV19|NA|NA|TRBJ2-2
TGTGCCAGTAGAGAAACAGGGAACCCCGGGGAGCTGTTTTTT
CASRETGNPGELFF
>TRBV9|few|NA|TRBJ2-3
TGTGCCAGCAGCCCAAAGCGACAGCGATCCGATGAGGCAGATACGCAGTATTTT
CASSPKRQRSDEADTQYF
>TRBV19|NA|NA|TRBJ1-2
TGTGCCAGTAGTGTCAACAGGGATTATAATGGCTGCACCTTC
CASSVNRDYNGCTF
>TRBV11-3|NA|TRBD1|TRBJ1-1
TGTGCCAGCAGCTTAGGCTTCAGGGGGCTCACTGAAGCTTTCTTT
CASSLGFRGLTEAFF
>TRBV2|NA|NA|TRBJ2-3
TGTGCCAGCAGTATGGGGCAGGGTGATACAGATACGCAGTATTTT
CASSMGQGDTDTQYF
>TRBV5-6|NA|NA|TRBJ1-3
TGTGCCAGCAGCCGGGGAGTAAACACCATATATTTT
CASSRGVNTIYF
>TRBV11-3|few|NA|TRBJ2-1
TGTGCCAGCAGCTTAGTTGGGGATTTGAATGAGCAGTTCTTC
CASSLVGDLNEQFF
>TRBV4-2|NA|NA|TRBJ1-5
TGTGCCAGCAGCCAAGAGCGCACAGGGAACTATCAGCCCCAGCATTTT
CASSQERTGNYQPQHF
>TRBV7-8|NA|NA|TRBJ1-2
TGTGCCAGCAGCGCTACTACAGGGTATGGCTACACCTTC
CASSATTGYGYTF
>TRBV18|NA|NA|TRBJ1-4
TGTGCCAGCTCACCAAACGGGGGCATCGGCGAAAAACTGTTTTTT
CASSPNGGIGEKLFF
>TRBV15|NA|NA|TRBJ2-1
TGTGCCACCAGCAGAGATAGGACCTACAATGAGCAGTTCTTC
CATSRDRTYNEQFF
>TRBV21-1|NA|NA|TRBJ2-7
TGTGCCAGCAGCAAAGGGGGTCTCGCCTACGAGCAGTACTTC
CASSKGGLAYEQYF